A single sample gave rise to the 8 T cell receptor beta chains below, sequenced in a study of T-cell memory formation after mild COVID-19. MiXCR, applied by TCRdb to the 5' RACE reads, yields one record per CDR3 protein. This table holds hundreds of thousands of distinct CDR3 sequences, 17% found once. The sample was PBMCs or a T cell subset sorted from them (not recorded which). These receptors all come from an adult woman who had mild COVID-19 (a few samples of this study predate the infection). Cell type and time point are not known.

Only a few counts were recorded for this clonotype. The chain has TRBV30 and TRBJ2-1; possible D gene TRBD1, 6 bases. The V and J ends lost 3 bases and 3 bases respectively, with 9 bases between them. CDR3 length: 13 amino acids. Germline V gene sequence: CDR1 GTSNPN, CDR2 SVGIG (reference sequence). The CDR3 here is CAWRGGHYNEQFF. CDR3 nucleotides: TGTGCCTGGAGAGGGGGTCACTACAATGAGCAGTTCTTC. The entire variable domain, with the rest obtained from reference TRBV30 and TRBJ2-1, is as follows: SQTIHQWPATLVQPVGSPLSLECTVEGTSNPNLYWYRQAAGRGLQLLFYSVGIGQISSEVPQNLSASRPQDRQFILSSKKLLLSDSGFYLCAWRGGHYNEQFFGPGTRLTVL.

There are many counts of this clonotype. The chain joins TRBV11-2 to TRBJ1-1, with unresolved D. The germline V gene encodes CDR1 SGHAT and CDR2 FQNNGV. The CDR3 totals 13 residues. V lost 1 base, J lost 10 bases, and 13 bases lay in between. The CDR3 nucleotides read TGTGCCAGCAGCTTAGGATACGGGCAGGTAGCTTTCTTT. Translated: CASSLGYGQVAFF.

The sample holds many counts of this clonotype. A read error may produce the germline difference seen at one junction end. The J gene is TRBJ2-1, the V gene TRBV12-3 or TRBV12-4; D is undetermined. The CDR3 covers 12 residues. The CDR3 DNA is TGCGCCAGCAGCCCCACCGGGAATGAGCAGTTCTTC. Its translation is CASSPTGNEQFF.

This clonotype was found a few times. The genes are TRBV7-9 and TRBJ2-1, with a weak D call TRBD2 (6 bases). Trimming stripped 5 bases from V and 4 bases from J, with 15 bases between. This CDR3 contains 15 residues. The germline V gene encodes CDR1 SEHNR and CDR2 FQNEAQ (reference sequence). CDR3 amino acids: CASSAPSAGYNEQFF. CDR3 sequence (DNA): TGTGCCAGCAGCGCCCCTAGCGCGGGATACAATGAGCAGTTCTTC.

This chain connects TRBV19 to TRBJ1-5; D uncertain. This CDR3 comprises 11 residues. Between the trimmed V and J ends, which lost 11 bases and 6 bases, there was a span of 11 bases. Per germline, CDR1 LNHDA and CDR2 SQIVND (reference sequence). The CDR3 reads CASGWGQPQHF. CDR3 sequence (DNA): TGTGCCTCCGGGTGGGGTCAGCCCCAGCATTTT.

This clonotype came up a few times. The rearrangement joins TRBV7-9 to TRBJ1-3; no definite D call. CDR3 length equals 12 residues. The germline V gene has CDR1 SEHNR and CDR2 FQNEAQ (reference sequence). With 6 bases removed from V and 4 bases from J, the gap between germline ends came to 7 bases. The CDR3 is CASRSQGNTIYF. Here the CDR3 DNA reads TGTGCCAGCAGGTCTCAAGGAAACACCATATATTTT. Using reference TRBV7-9 and TRBJ1-3 for the parts outside the CDR3, the full variable domain is DTGVSQNPRHKITKRGQNVTFRCDPISEHNRLYWYRQTLGQGPEFLTYFQNEAQLEKSRLLSDRFSAERPKGSFSTLEIQRTEQGDSAMYLCASRSQGNTIYFGEGSWLTVV.

The V and J genes are TRBV5-1 and TRBJ2-5, with D possibly TRBD2 on 6 matching bases. Per the germline V gene, CDR1 is SGHRS and CDR2 is YFSETQ. The V end lost 7 bases, the J end lost 3 bases, and 10 bases lay between the germline ends. This CDR3 is 12 amino acids long. CDR3 in amino acids: CASRPGEETQYF. The DNA for the CDR3 is TGCGCCAGCCGGCCGGGGGAAGAGACCCAGTACTTC.

This CDR3 reads CASSFQGSNSPLHF. The DNA of the CDR3 is TGTGCCAGCTCATTTCAGGGATCTAATTCACCCCTCCACTTT. The chain uses TRBV18 and TRBJ1-6; D may be TRBD1 (5 bases). The CDR3 sequence is 14 residues long. The germline V gene has CDR1 KGHSH and CDR2 LQKENI. Trimming stripped 5 bases from V and 6 bases from J, with 11 bases between.